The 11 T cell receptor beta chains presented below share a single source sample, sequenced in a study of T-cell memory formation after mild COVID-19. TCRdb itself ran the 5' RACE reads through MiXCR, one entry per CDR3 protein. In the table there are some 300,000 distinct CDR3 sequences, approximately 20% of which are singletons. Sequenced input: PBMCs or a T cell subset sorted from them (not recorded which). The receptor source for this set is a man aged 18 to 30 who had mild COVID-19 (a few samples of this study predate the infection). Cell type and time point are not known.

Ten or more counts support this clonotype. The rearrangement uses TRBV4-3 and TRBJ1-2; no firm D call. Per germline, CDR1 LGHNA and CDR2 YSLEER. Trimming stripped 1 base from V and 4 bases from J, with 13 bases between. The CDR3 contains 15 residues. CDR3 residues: CASSQGIYRRYGYTF. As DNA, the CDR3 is TGCGCCAGCAGCCAAGGAATCTACCGGCGCTATGGCTACACCTTC.

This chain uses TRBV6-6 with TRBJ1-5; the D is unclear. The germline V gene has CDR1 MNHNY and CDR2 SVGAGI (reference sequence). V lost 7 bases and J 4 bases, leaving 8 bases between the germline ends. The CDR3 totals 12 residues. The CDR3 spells CASKERNQPQHF. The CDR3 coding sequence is TGTGCCAGCAAGGAACGGAATCAGCCCCAGCATTTT.

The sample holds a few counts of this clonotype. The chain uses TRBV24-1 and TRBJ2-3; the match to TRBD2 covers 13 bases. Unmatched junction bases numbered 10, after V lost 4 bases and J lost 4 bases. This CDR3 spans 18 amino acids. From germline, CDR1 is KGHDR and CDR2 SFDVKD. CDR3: CATSDPRTSGGPPDTQYF. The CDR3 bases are TGTGCCACCAGTGACCCAAGGACTAGCGGGGGACCACCAGATACGCAGTATTTT.

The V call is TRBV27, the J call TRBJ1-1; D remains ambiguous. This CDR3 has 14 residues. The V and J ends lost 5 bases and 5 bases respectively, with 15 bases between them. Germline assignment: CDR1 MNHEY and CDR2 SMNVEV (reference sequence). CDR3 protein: CASSIVWEATEAFF. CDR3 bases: TGTGCCAGCAGTATAGTCTGGGAGGCGACTGAAGCTTTCTTT.

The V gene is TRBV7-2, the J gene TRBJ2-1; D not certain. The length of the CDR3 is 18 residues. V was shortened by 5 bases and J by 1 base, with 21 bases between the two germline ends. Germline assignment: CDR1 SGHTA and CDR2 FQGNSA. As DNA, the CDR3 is TGTGCCAGCAGCCACCCGATCATACGTAGACGGTCCTACAATGAGCAGTTCTTC. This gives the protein CASSHPIIRRRSYNEQFF.

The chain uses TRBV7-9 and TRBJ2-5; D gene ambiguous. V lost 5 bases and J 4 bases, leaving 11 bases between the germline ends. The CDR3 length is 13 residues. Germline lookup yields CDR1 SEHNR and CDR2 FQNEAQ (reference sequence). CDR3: CASSRPPAETQYF. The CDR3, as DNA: TGTGCCAGCAGCCGCCCCCCCGCAGAGACCCAGTACTTC.

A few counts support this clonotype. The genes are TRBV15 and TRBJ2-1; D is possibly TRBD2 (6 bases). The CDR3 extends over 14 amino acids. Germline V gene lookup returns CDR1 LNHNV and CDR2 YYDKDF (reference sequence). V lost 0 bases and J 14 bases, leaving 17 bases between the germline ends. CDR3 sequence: CATSRDLWEAQEFF. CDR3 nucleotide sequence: TGTGCCACCAGCAGAGATCTCTGGGAGGCTCAGGAGTTCTTC.

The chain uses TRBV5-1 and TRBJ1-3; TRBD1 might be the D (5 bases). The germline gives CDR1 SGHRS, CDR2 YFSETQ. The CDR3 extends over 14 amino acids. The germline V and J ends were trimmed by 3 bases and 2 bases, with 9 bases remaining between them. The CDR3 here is CASSSAGTGNTIYF. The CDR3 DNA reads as TGCGCCAGCAGCTCCGCAGGGACTGGAAACACCATATATTTT.

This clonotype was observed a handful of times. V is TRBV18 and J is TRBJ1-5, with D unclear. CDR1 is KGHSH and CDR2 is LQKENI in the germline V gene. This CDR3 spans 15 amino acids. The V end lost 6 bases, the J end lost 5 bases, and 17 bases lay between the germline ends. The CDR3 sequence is CASSQVEGSHQPQHF. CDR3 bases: TGTGCCAGCTCCCAGGTAGAGGGTAGTCATCAGCCCCAGCATTTT.

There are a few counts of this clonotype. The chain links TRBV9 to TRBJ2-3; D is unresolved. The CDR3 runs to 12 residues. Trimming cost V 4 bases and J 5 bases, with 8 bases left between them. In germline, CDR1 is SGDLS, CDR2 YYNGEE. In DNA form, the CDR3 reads TGTGCCAGCAGCTCAGGATTAGATACGCAGTATTTT. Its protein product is CASSSGLDTQYF.

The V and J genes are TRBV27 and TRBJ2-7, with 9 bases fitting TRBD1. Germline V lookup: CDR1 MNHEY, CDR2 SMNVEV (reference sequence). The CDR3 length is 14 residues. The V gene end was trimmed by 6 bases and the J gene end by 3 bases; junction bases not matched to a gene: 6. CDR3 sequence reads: CASRGTGSYYEQYF. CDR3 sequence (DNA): TGTGCCAGCAGGGGGACAGGGTCTTACTACGAGCAGTACTTC.